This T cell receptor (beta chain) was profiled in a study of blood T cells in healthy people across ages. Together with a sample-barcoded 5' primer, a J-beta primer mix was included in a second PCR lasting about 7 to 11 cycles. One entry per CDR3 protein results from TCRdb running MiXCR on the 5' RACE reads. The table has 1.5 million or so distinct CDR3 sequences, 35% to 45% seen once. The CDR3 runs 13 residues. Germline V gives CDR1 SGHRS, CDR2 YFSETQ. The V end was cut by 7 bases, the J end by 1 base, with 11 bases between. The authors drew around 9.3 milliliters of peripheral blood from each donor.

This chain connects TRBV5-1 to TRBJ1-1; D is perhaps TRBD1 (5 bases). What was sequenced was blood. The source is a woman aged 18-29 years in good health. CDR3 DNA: TGCGCCAGCGGGGGATCCAGGAACACTGAAGCTTTCTTT. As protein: CASGGSRNTEAFF.